The clone carrying this T cell receptor beta chain was observed a handful of times. Its specificity is unknown. CDR3 length equals 15 residues. The junction had 9 bases not matched to a gene; V was cut back by 6 bases and J by 6 bases. Germline CDR1 MNHEY, CDR2 SMNVEV (reference sequence). Diagnosing involved the use of clinical symptoms, serum thyroxine and TRAb, thyroid ultrasound and orbital computed tomography. The data were obtained in a study of T cells in Graves' hyperthyroidism and ophthalmopathy. The study's findings and limits: Blood shared most expanded thyroid clonotypes above 0.001. A median around six months before onset, the model predicted ophthalmopathy.

From RNA transcripts, TCR beta CDR3 regions were amplified. In the first-round RT-PCR of the TCR CDR3, the HTBI primer set was used. TCRdb re-analysed the multiplex PCR reads in MiXCR, keeping a single row per CDR3 protein. This sample has around 620,000 distinct CDR3 sequences, with approximately 14% found just once. The sample was blood. This TCR was sampled from a woman under 30 with Graves' ophthalmopathy. This sequence joins TRBV27 and TRBJ1-5; TRBD1 matches at 9 bases. For the CDR3, the DNA is TGTGCCAGCAGCCTTCGGACAGGGGCGATTCAGCCCCAGCATTTT. Encoded protein: CASSLRTGAIQPQHF.